This T cell receptor (beta chain) was recovered during a study of T cells in Graves' hyperthyroidism and ophthalmopathy. RNA transcripts provided the source from which TCR beta CDR3 regions were amplified. Carried out on the TCR CDR3, a first-round RT-PCR used the HTBI primer set. TCRdb redid the calling of the multiplex PCR reads with MiXCR, one entry per CDR3 protein. The sample shows 660,000 or so distinct CDR3 sequences, about 45% of them seen only once. From germline, CDR1 is DFQATT and CDR2 SNEGSKA (reference sequence). With 0 bases removed from V and 0 bases from J, the gap between germline ends came to 8 bases. The length of the CDR3 is 14 residues.

The clonotype was recovered from an adult man with Graves' disease, either hyperthyroidism or ophthalmopathy (not recorded which). V usage is TRBV20-1 and J usage is TRBJ2-5, with D maybe TRBD1 (5 bases). Sequenced: peripheral blood or thyroid tissue (not recorded which). For the CDR3, the DNA is TGCAGTGCTAGAGATCCAGGGTACCAAGAGACCCAGTACTTC. Translating it yields CSARDPGYQETQYF.